This T cell receptor (beta chain) originates from a study of cytotoxic CD8 clonotypes in ibrutinib-treated CLL. As for this clone: As yet, its antigen is unknown.

Sequencing was performed with immunoSEQ multiplex PCR; in TCRdb, only in-frame clones are kept and a portion is missing. Among about 15,000 clones listed, 50% to 55% were seen once. The V end lost 5 bases, the J end lost 12 bases, and 17 bases lay between the germline ends. Looked up from germline, CDR1 is SGHAT and CDR2 is FQNNGV. The CDR3 runs 12 residues. Study conclusions and caveats: The study found clonality rose at ibrutinib response, then fell toward baseline at progression.

The sample here was PBMCs, taken at an approximately 22-month disease-progression time point, from a patient treated with ibrutinib. The V and J genes are TRBV11-2 and TRBJ2-7, with a weak D call TRBD1 (6 bases). The TCR was taken from a human donor with chronic lymphocytic leukemia. The CDR3 sequence: CASSLQRRTAYF. CDR3 in DNA: TGTGCCAGCAGCCTCCAGAGGAGGACAGCGTACTTC.